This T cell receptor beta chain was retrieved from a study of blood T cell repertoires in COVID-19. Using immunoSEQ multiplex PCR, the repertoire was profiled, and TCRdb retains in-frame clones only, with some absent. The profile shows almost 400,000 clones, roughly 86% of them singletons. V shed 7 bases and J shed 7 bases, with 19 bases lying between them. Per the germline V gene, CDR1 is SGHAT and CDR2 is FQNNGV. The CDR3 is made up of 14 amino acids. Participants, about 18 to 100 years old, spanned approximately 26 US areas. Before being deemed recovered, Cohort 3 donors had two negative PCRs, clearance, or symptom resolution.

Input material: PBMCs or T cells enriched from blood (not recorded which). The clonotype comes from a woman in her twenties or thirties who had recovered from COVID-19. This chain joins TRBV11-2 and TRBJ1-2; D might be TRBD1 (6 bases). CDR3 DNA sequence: TGTGCCAGCACCCACCTAAACAGGGACATTGGCTACACCTTC. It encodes CASTHLNRDIGYTF.